This T cell receptor beta chain was sequenced for a study of metastatic and nonmetastatic thyroid tumors (dated by TCRdb to about 2020). In the study overall: Repertoires were compared across peripheral blood and tumor or nodule tissue samples from malignant and benign thyroid patients. Overall results and qualifications from the work: TCR beta diversity was reported as significantly higher in malignant tumors than in benign nodules, in both blood and tumor samples.

Libraries were made using PCR. The sequencer listed for this sample is Illumina HiSeq 4000. The TCR beta-chain CDR3 region of each patient was profiled by high-throughput sequencing. Per the authors' processing: The researchers built a classifier to tell apart papillary thyroid cancer patients with distant metastasis, based on CDR3 differences among clinicopathological groups. The Shannon index was used to measure repertoire diversity, and the Morisita-Horn index was used to measure how similar tumor and blood repertoires were. Clones were called with MiXCR by TCRdb after fastp trimmed the public reads at Q25, and only in-frame beta chains were retained. TCRdb, not the authors, supplied the V and J calls. Within this sample are 30,000 to 40,000 clones, with 25% to 30% of them counted one time only. The ten largest clonotypes hold 7.8% of the sample. Notes on this clone: Its antigen is unknown. Base qualities are not provided; no much larger clone lies one nucleotide away.

From its cysteine to its phenylalanine, the CDR3 spans 14 amino acids. CDR3 DNA is the only sequence kept; it has 42 bases, read in frame from the first base. The junction shows trimming of 0 bases on V and 2 bases on J, plus 7 bases between the germline ends. Via the germline V gene, CDR1 is SGHRS and CDR2 YFSETQ. No patient had received any treatment before thyroid surgery. Patient clinical samples collected from about 2011 to 2018 were retrospectively analysed using T-cell receptor beta sequencing. The TCR was taken from a female donor with papillary thyroid cancer or a benign thyroid nodule (not recorded which). Some clones in this sample may be carry-over from other donors' samples. The sequenced sample consisted of blood. The chain links TRBV5-1 with TRBJ2-3, with an unclear D gene assignment. The CDR3: CASSLGAATDTQYF. The DNA is as follows: TGCGCCAGCAGCTTGGGTGCCGCCACAGATACGCAGTATTTT.